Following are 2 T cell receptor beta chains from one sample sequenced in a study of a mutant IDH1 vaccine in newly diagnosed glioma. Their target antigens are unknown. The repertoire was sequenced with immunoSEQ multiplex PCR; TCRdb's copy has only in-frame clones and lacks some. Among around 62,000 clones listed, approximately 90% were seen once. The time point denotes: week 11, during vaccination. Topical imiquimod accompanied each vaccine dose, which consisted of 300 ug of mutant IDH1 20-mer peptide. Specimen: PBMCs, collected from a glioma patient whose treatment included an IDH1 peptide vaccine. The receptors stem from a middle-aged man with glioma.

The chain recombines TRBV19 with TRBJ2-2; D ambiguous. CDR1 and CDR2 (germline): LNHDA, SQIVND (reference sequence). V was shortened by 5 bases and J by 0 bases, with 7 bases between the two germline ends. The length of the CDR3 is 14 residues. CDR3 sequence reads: CASSPWSNTGELFF. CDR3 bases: TGTGCCAGTAGTCCTTGGTCGAACACCGGGGAGCTGTTTTTT.

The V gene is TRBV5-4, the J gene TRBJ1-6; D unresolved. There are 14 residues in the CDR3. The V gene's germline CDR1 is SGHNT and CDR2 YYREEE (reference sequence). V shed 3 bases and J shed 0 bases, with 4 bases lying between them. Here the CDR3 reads CASSSTSYNSPLHF. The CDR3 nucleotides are TGTGCCAGCAGCTCAACCTCCTATAATTCACCCCTCCACTTT.